The source of this T cell receptor beta chain is a study of T cell changes during pregnancy in multiple sclerosis. This CDR3 is built from 15 residues. V lost 4 bases, J lost 3 bases, and 13 bases lay in between. CDR1 is SGHTA and CDR2 is FQGNSA in the germline V gene. Data came from immunoSEQ multiplex PCR; TCRdb stores just in-frame clones and leaves some out. The sample shows about 110,000 clones, 85% to 95% of them seen only once. The genes are TRBV7-2 and TRBJ1-5; D is unresolved. Sequencing was performed on peripheral blood, taken in the third trimester of pregnancy. The TCR was taken from a female donor in good health, enrolled as a control in a pregnancy study. The CDR3 bases are TGTGCCAGCAGCTCCGGACTGGGATACAATCAGCCCCAGCATTTT. This encodes CASSSGLGYNQPQHF.